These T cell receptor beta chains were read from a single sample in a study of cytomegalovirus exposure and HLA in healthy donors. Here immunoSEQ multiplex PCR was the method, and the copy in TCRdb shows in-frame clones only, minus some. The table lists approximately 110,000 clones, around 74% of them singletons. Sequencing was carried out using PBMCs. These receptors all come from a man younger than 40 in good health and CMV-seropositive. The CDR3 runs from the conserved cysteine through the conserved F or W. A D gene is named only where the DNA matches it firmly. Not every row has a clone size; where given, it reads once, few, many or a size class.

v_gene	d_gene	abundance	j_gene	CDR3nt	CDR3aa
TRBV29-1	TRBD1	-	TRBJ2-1	TGCAGCGTAGGGACAGAGACGAGCTCCTACAATGAGCAGTTCTTC	CSVGTETSSYNEQFF
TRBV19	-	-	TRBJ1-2	TGTGCCAGTAGTATTCAGGGGATTGACTATGGCTACACCTTC	CASSIQGIDYGYTF
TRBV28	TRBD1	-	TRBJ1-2	TGTGCCAGCAGCCCGGAGGGGGCGAGTTATGGCTACACCTTC	CASSPEGASYGYTF
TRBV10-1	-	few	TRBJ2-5	TGCGCCAGCAGTACTAGCCGAGAAGAGACCCAGTACTTC	CASSTSREETQYF
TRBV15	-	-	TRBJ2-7	TGTGCCACCAGCTTCCAGGACAGTCGTGGTTACGAGCAGTACTTC	CATSFQDSRGYEQYF
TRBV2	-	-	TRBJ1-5	TGTGCCAGCAGCAATCCAGGGTCCGATCAGCCCCAGCATTTT	CASSNPGSDQPQHF
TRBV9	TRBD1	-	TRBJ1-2	TGTGCCAGCAGCGCTCGGGACAGAGGTCAGGGCTACACCTTC	CASSARDRGQGYTF
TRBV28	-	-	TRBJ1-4	TGTGCCAGCCGCTCCCGAGTTGCAACTAATGAAAAACTGTTTTTT	CASRSRVATNEKLFF
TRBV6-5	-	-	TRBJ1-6	TGTGCCAGCAGTTTCGGGGGGCGGGGTAATTCACCCCTCCACTTT	CASSFGGRGNSPLHF
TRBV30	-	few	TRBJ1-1	TGTGCCTGGTCTCGGGGGGTGAACACTGAAGCTTTCTTT	CAWSRGVNTEAFF
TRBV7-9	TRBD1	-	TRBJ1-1	TGTGCCAGCAGCCCTTTTAGGTTGAGGCAGGGGGACACTGAAGCTTTCTTT	CASSPFRLRQGDTEAFF
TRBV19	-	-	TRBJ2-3	TGTGCCAGTAGTGACCTGGGGGGAGATACGCAGTATTTT	CASSDLGGDTQYF
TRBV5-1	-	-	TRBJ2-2	TGCGCCAGCAGCCTCGCCCTAGACACCGGGGAGCTGTTTTTT	CASSLALDTGELFF
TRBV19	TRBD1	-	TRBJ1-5	TGTGCCAGTAGTATCGGGACAGGGAATAGACAGCCCCAGCATTTT	CASSIGTGNRQPQHF
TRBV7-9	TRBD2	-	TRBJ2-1	TGTGCCAGCAGCCTTCTGAATCTAGCGGGGGGGATGAATGAGCAGTTCTTC	CASSLLNLAGGMNEQFF
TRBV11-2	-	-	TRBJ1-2	TGTGCCAGCAGCTCTCGGGAGGGACTGAACTATGGCTACACCTTC	CASSSREGLNYGYTF
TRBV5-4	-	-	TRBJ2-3	TGTGCCAGCAGCTTCCCAGAGGCAGATACGCAGTATTTT	CASSFPEADTQYF
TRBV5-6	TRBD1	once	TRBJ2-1	TGTGCCAGCAGCTTCCGGACAGGGATGTTGTTGGGCAATGAGCAGTTCTTC	CASSFRTGMLLGNEQFF
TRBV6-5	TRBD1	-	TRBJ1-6	TGTGCCAGCAGTTCCGACAGGGGATCGGCACCCCTCCACTTT	CASSSDRGSAPLHF
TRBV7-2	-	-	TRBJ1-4	TGTGCCAGCAGCTCCCCGCGGGACGAAAAACTGTTTTTT	CASSSPRDEKLFF
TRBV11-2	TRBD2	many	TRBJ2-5	TGTGCCAGCAGCTTAGAGGGACTAGCTGAAAAAGAGACCCAGTACTTC	CASSLEGLAEKETQYF
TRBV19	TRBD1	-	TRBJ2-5	TGTGCCAGTAGTACAGGGGGCTGGACCCAGTACTTC	CASSTGGWTQYF
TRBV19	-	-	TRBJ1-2	TGTGCCAGTAGTATAGCTTGGCGCGGCTATGGCTACACCTTC	CASSIAWRGYGYTF
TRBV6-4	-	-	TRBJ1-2	TGTGCCAGCAGTGCGGAGGGACCCCTGGGGGGCTACACCTTC	CASSAEGPLGGYTF
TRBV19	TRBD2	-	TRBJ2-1	TGTGCCAGTCTCGCTAGCGGGGGACCCGGAGAGCAGTTCTTC	CASLASGGPGEQFF
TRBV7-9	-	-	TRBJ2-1	TGTGCCAGCAGCTTACGAGGGAGCTCCTACAATGAGCAGTTCTTC	CASSLRGSSYNEQFF
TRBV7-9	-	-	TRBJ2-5	TGTGCCAGCAGCTTAGGAGTGGCCAGGGGTAGGGAGACCCAGTACTTC	CASSLGVARGRETQYF
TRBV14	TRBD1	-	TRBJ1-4	TGTGCCAGCAGCCAACTACAGGGGGGGAATGAAAAACTGTTTTTT	CASSQLQGGNEKLFF
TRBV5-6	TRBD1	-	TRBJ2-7	TGTGCCAGCAGCCGCGGGACAGGGTGGCAGCAGTACTTC	CASSRGTGWQQYF
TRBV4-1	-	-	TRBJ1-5	TGCGCCAGCAGCCAAGTTTCCAGGGGAGTTGCTCAGCCCCAGCATTTT	CASSQVSRGVAQPQHF
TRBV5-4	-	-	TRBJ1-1	TGTGCCAGCAGCTTGGCCCAGGGTCCCATGAACACTGAAGCTTTCTTT	CASSLAQGPMNTEAFF
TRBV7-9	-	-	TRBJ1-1	TGTGCCAGCAGCCCCCCGTTAAGGGGCCTACCAGGGAACACTGAAGCTTTCTTT	CASSPPLRGLPGNTEAFF
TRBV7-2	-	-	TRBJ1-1	TGTGCCAGCAGCTTAGGTCGCGGCGAGGCTTTCTTT	CASSLGRGEAFF
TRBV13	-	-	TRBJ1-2	TGTGCCAGCAGCTTATCCCAGGGTGGCTACACCTTC	CASSLSQGGYTF
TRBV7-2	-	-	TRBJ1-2	TGTGCCAGCAGCTTATCACAGGCCTTCATTGACTACACCTTC	CASSLSQAFIDYTF
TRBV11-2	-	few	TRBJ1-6	TGTGCCAGCAGCGTGGACAGTCTCTTAACCTCACCCCTCCACTTT	CASSVDSLLTSPLHF
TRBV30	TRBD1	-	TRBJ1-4	TGTGCCTGGAGAAGGCACGAGACAGGGAACGAAAAACTGTTTTTT	CAWRRHETGNEKLFF
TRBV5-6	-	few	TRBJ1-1	TGTGCCAGCAGCCCGGTCGGGACTCGGGCGAACACTGAAGCTTTCTTT	CASSPVGTRANTEAFF
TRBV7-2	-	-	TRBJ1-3	TGTGCCAGCAGCTTAGAGGCAGGATACTCTGGAAACACCATATATTTT	CASSLEAGYSGNTIYF
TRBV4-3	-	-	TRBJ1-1	TGCGCCAGCAGCCAAGATCTAGGATCTACAGGCCTGAACACTGAAGCTTTCTTT	CASSQDLGSTGLNTEAFF
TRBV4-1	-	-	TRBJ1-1	TGCGCCAGCAGCCAGAACAGACTGAACACTGAAGCTTTCTTT	CASSQNRLNTEAFF
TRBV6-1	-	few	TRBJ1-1	TGTGCCAGCAGTGAAGTCGAGAGCCAGCGTGAAGCTTTCTTT	CASSEVESQREAFF
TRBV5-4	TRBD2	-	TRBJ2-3	TGTGCCAGCAGCGGGAGTGGGGGACTAGCGGGGGGATCTAGCACAGATACGCAGTATTTT	CASSGSGGLAGGSSTDTQYF
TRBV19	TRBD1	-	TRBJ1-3	TGTGCTAGCGGGACAGCCACTGGAAACACCATATATTTT	CASGTATGNTIYF
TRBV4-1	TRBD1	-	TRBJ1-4	TGCGCCAGCAGCCAAGGACAGGGAGGTGAAAAACTGTTTTTT	CASSQGQGGEKLFF
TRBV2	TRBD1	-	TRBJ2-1	TGTGCCAGCAGCAGGGGGCCGGCTGGTGAGCAGTTCTTC	CASSRGPAGEQFF
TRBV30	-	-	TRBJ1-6	TGTGCCTGGAAGCGGAATAATTCACCCCTCCACTTT	CAWKRNNSPLHF
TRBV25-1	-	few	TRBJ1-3	TGTGCCAGCAGTGAATATAGCACCGTCTCTGGAAACACCATATATTTT	CASSEYSTVSGNTIYF
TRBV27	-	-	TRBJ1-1	TGTGCCAGCAGTCCATCATGGGGGGTGAACACTGAAGCTTTCTTT	CASSPSWGVNTEAFF
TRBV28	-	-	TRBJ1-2	TGTGCCAGCAGTTTATCGTTGGGGGGAGCCGGTTATGGCTACACCTTC	CASSLSLGGAGYGYTF
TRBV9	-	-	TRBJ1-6	TGTGCCAGCAGCGTAGAGCCAGGGCGAAATTCACCCCTCCACTTT	CASSVEPGRNSPLHF
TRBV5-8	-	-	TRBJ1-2	TGTGCCAGCAGCTTGAACGCAGTATGGTACACCTTC	CASSLNAVWYTF
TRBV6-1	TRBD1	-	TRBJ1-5	TGTGCCAGCAGTTTACAGGGGATCGGTCAGCCCCAGCATTTT	CASSLQGIGQPQHF